Each of the 18 T cell receptor beta chains below was sequenced from the same sample in a study of cytomegalovirus exposure and HLA in healthy donors. PCR amplification relied on 60 Vbeta primers (plus 13 Jbeta primers). Profiling relied on immunoSEQ multiplex PCR, and the TCRdb table lists in-frame clones only, not all of them. The sample includes roughly 78,000 clones, about 64% of them seen just once. The sample consisted of PBMCs. Receptor source: a man between 25 and 39 years old in good health and CMV-seropositive.

The CDR3 reads CASSGGLADPYEQYF. The CDR3 DNA reads as TGTGCCAGCAGCGGGGGACTAGCGGACCCCTACGAGCAGTACTTC. This chain links TRBV7-6 with TRBJ2-5, with TRBD2 identical over 11 bases. The J call may be mistaken, given a closer DNA end match to TRBJ2-7. The germline gives CDR1 SGHVS, CDR2 FNYEAQ. The CDR3 spans 15 residues.

This chain uses TRBV9 with TRBJ1-1; D possibly corresponds to TRBD1 (5 bases). The CDR3 length is 16 residues. Trimming removed 6 bases at V and 0 bases at J, with 18 bases between. Germline V gene data show CDR1 as SGDLS and CDR2 as YYNGEE. CDR3 coding DNA: TGTGCCAGCACCCCTTCCGTACAGGCTTTGAACACTGAAGCTTTCTTT. Residues: CASTPSVQALNTEAFF.

This sequence joins TRBV7-2 and TRBJ2-7, with D possibly matching TRBD1 (5 bases). V dropped 6 bases and J dropped 4 bases, with 10 bases sitting between them. The V gene's germline CDR1 is SGHTA and CDR2 FQGNSA. The CDR3 is made up of 12 amino acids. The CDR3 reads CASRFDSYEQYF. The CDR3 DNA reads as TGTGCCAGCAGATTCGACAGTTACGAGCAGTACTTC.

With regard to this clone: An end of the junction differs from the germline gene, which may be a read error. V gene TRBV9 combines with J gene TRBJ2-7; TRBD1 agrees at 7 bases. Per germline, CDR1 SGDLS and CDR2 YYNGEE. The CDR3 has 14 residues. CDR3 protein: CASSAGTASDEQYF. CDR3 coding DNA: TGTGCCAGCAGCGCCGGGACAGCCTCCGACGAGCAGTACTTC. Complete variable domain (other parts from reference TRBV9 and TRBJ2-7): DSGVTQTPKHLITATGQRVTLRCSPRSGDLSVYWYQQSLDQGLQFLIQYYNGEERAKGNILERFSAQQFPDLHSELNLSSLELGDSALYFCASSAGTASDEQYFGPGTRLTVT.

There are a few counts of this clone. This sequence joins TRBV6-5 and TRBJ1-5; 7 bases fit TRBD1. Trimming removed 2 bases from V and 8 bases from J; junction bases left unmatched: 3. Germline loops: CDR1 MNHEY, CDR2 SVGAGI. The CDR3 covers 13 residues. CDR3 in DNA: TGTGCCAGCAGTTACAGGGGGCGCGAGCCCCAGCATTTT. Protein product: CASSYRGREPQHF.

This clone was observed a few times. V gene TRBV15 combines with J gene TRBJ1-1; TRBD1 matches 7 bases. V shed 5 bases, J shed 8 bases, and the junction held 5 bases outside the gene matches. CDR3 length equals 12 residues. CDR1 and CDR2 (germline): LNHNV, YYDKDF (reference sequence). CDR3 loop: CATSQGGAEAFF. DNA for the CDR3: TGTGCCACCAGCCAAGGGGGCGCGGAAGCTTTCTTT.

This clone was seen more than once but under ten times. The CDR3 region is CATNLGGGSTGELFF. For the CDR3, the DNA is TGTGCCACTAACCTGGGGGGCGGGAGTACCGGGGAGCTGTTTTTT. The chain uses TRBV5-4 and TRBJ2-2; possibly TRBD2 for D (7 bases). This CDR3 has 15 residues. Trimming removed 9 bases at V and 5 bases at J, with 20 bases between. CDR1 is SGHNT and CDR2 is YYREEE in the germline V gene (reference sequence).

The chain combines TRBV7-2 with TRBJ2-7; 13 positions agree with TRBD2. The trim removed 5 bases at V and 10 bases at J, leaving 11 bases unmatched. The germline V gene has CDR1 SGHTA and CDR2 FQGNSA. The CDR3 is 15 residues long. DNA of the CDR3: TGTGCCAGCAGCGCCCAGTGGACTAGCGGGAGTCCCCAGTACTTC. Protein product: CASSAQWTSGSPQYF.

This clone has more than one count but fewer than ten. The chain recombines TRBV11-2 with TRBJ2-5; 16 nucleotides align to TRBD2. CDR1 and CDR2 (germline): SGHAT, FQNNGV. V lost 2 bases, J lost 5 bases, and 5 bases stayed unmatched. The CDR3 runs to 17 residues. In DNA form, the CDR3 reads TGTGCCAGCAGCTTACCCGGGACTAGCGGGGGGGAGGAGACCCAGTACTTC. As protein: CASSLPGTSGGEETQYF.

The chain carries TRBV4-1 and TRBJ2-7, with D tentatively TRBD1 (6 bases). Germline V lookup: CDR1 MGHRA, CDR2 YSYEKL. The length of the CDR3 is 14 residues. V dropped 1 base and J dropped 4 bases, with 11 bases sitting between them. DNA for the CDR3: TGCGCCAGCAGCCAAGGGACAGCAAAGTACGAGCAGTACTTC. Amino acids: CASSQGTAKYEQYF.

The CDR3 DNA is TGTGCCAGCAGCCCCCGGGACAGGGGTACGGAAGATACGCAGTATTTT. Protein: CASSPRDRGTEDTQYF. V usage is TRBV11-1 and J usage is TRBJ2-3; 10 bases agree with TRBD1. Trimming at V came to 5 bases and at J to 5 bases, leaving 10 bases not matched to a gene. This CDR3 region has 16 residues. The germline V gene has CDR1 SGHAT and CDR2 FQDESV (reference sequence).

The chain has TRBV7-2 and TRBJ1-3, with TRBD1 as a possible D gene (6 bases). This CDR3 is built from 16 residues. Per the germline V gene, CDR1 is SGHTA and CDR2 is FQGNSA. V lost 2 bases to trimming and J lost 0 bases, with 11 bases between them. The CDR3 spells CASSLSGGHSGNTIYF. CDR3 nucleotides: TGTGCCAGCAGCTTAAGTGGGGGCCACTCTGGAAACACCATATATTTT.

The CDR3 DNA follows: TGTGCCAGCAGCTTACAGTCGTACGGGGATTCAGATACGCAGTATTTT. Its translation is CASSLQSYGDSDTQYF. This chain links TRBV7-8 with TRBJ2-3; D perhaps matches TRBD2 (5 bases). The CDR3 is 16 amino acids. Trimming cost V 2 bases and J 4 bases, with 16 bases left between them. Germline CDR1 SGHVS, CDR2 FQNEAQ.

Only a few counts were recorded for this clone. The chain uses TRBV5-6 and TRBJ2-3; TRBD2 aligns across 9 bases. CDR1 and CDR2 (germline): SGHDT, YYEEEE. The CDR3 length is 14 residues. The CDR3 DNA reads TGTGCTAGTAGCGGGAGAGGACCCACAGATACGCAGTATTTT. Its protein is CASSGRGPTDTQYF.

As to this clone: Other nucleotide sequences from this sample produce the same CDR3. This chain joins TRBV9 and TRBJ2-5; 10 bases align to TRBD2. Germline CDR1 and CDR2: SGDLS and YYNGEE. There are 15 residues in the CDR3. The trim removed 0 bases at V and 5 bases at J, leaving 4 bases unmatched. This CDR3 is CASSVDSGRGETQYF. DNA of the CDR3: TGTGCCAGCAGCGTAGACAGCGGGAGGGGGGAGACCCAGTACTTC.

The rearrangement links TRBV4-1 to TRBJ2-7, with TRBD2 matching 8 bases. Germline V gene lookup returns CDR1 MGHRA and CDR2 YSYEKL. This CDR3 has 16 residues. Losses at the gene ends were 3 bases for V and 3 bases for J; bases not matched to a gene: 10. The CDR3 protein is CASSHVSSGAGYEQYF. CDR3 coding DNA: TGCGCCAGCAGCCATGTAAGTAGCGGGGCCGGCTACGAGCAGTACTTC.

The chain combines TRBV11-1 with TRBJ2-1, with TRBD2 as a possible D gene (6 bases). CDR1 SGHAT and CDR2 FQDESV come from the germline V gene (reference sequence). V lost 5 bases and J lost 9, with 17 bases in between. The CDR3 is 14 residues long. In nucleotides, the CDR3 is TGTGCCAGCAGCAAATCCGGGGGACGGACTGAGCAGTTCTTC. Protein sequence: CASSKSGGRTEQFF.

This chain uses TRBV27 with TRBJ2-5, with D unresolved. The DNA end favors TRBJ2-7, so the J call may be wrong. This CDR3 is 16 amino acids long. CDR1 is MNHEY and CDR2 is SMNVEV in the germline V gene (reference sequence). CDR3 amino acids: CASSLSGRRHSYEQYF. The CDR3 region has the DNA TGTGCCAGCAGTTTATCAGGCAGGCGCCATTCCTACGAGCAGTACTTC.